The present T cell receptor beta chain was sequenced within a study of T cells in localized non-small cell lung cancer. With regard to this clone: Its matching antigen is unknown.

General study findings and limits: Tumor samples were not multi-region, leaving intratumor heterogeneity unexcluded. Of the tissues analyzed, uninvolved adjacent lung showed maximal T cell clonality, greater than tumor. Of the top 100 tumor clones, median around 60 were in adjacent lung, 25 to 35 among its top 100.

The CDR3 extends over 16 amino acids. Germline V gene data show CDR1 as MNHNY and CDR2 as SVGAGI (reference sequence). With 3 bases removed from V and 6 bases from J, the gap between germline ends came to 21 bases. The assay was immunoSEQ multiplex PCR, and TCRdb's table has in-frame clones only and misses some. The table has fewer than 25,000 clones, 85% to 90% seen once. V usage is TRBV6-6 and J usage is TRBJ2-7; D perhaps matches TRBD1 (6 bases). This TCR came from a male donor aged 60 or over with stage I lung adenocarcinoma. Sequencing was performed on peripheral blood, taken before any cancer treatment. Here the CDR3 reads CASSYGSAAGEREQYF. Written as DNA, the CDR3 is TGTGCCAGCAGTTATGGTTCGGCGGCAGGGGAACGCGAGCAGTACTTC.